The 9 T cell receptor beta chains reported below all come from one sample, sequenced in a study of blood T cell repertoires in COVID-19. Repertoires were generated with immunoSEQ multiplex PCR, while TCRdb's copy carries only in-frame clones and drops some. The table lists 220,000 or so clones, 65% to 85% of them singletons. Input material: peripheral blood. The source of these receptors is a woman aged 25 to 39 who had recovered from COVID-19.

The chain employs TRBV10-3 and TRBJ1-2; D is uncertain. Trimming took off 6 bases at V and 4 bases at J, with 15 bases between the two ends. Germline CDR1 reads ENHRY; CDR2 reads SYGVKD. This CDR3 has 14 residues. The CDR3 spells CAISVDKISYGYTF. The CDR3, as DNA: TGTGCCATCAGCGTAGACAAGATCAGCTATGGCTACACCTTC.

This chain connects TRBV5-1 to TRBJ2-1; 12 positions agree with TRBD2. This CDR3 spans 20 amino acids. Trimming took 3 bases from V and 4 from J; bases not matched to a gene: 17. CDR1 and CDR2 (germline): SGHRS, YFSETQ. CDR3 coding DNA: TGCGCCAGCAGCTCCCCCCGGACTAGCGGGGCTCCAGCGGGGTACAATGAGCAGTTCTTC. This gives the protein CASSSPRTSGAPAGYNEQFF.

This rearrangement joins TRBV5-1 to TRBJ1-2; 7 nucleotides line up with TRBD1. The germline gives CDR1 SGHRS, CDR2 YFSETQ. The trim removed 4 bases at V and 2 bases at J, leaving 5 bases unmatched. This CDR3 has 14 residues. The CDR3 spells CASSPGTDNYGYTF. In DNA, the CDR3 is TGCGCCAGCAGCCCCGGGACAGACAACTATGGCTACACCTTC.

The CDR3 is CATSRVRGSNEQFF. The CDR3 coding sequence is TGTGCCACCAGCAGAGTAAGGGGGTCCAATGAGCAGTTCTTC. The J gene is TRBJ2-1, the V gene TRBV15, with TRBD1 as a possible D gene (6 bases). Trimming cost V 1 base and J 6 bases, with 10 bases left between them. The CDR3 extends over 14 amino acids. Germline lookup yields CDR1 LNHNV and CDR2 YYDKDF (reference sequence).

In its sample, this clone was seen once. The V gene is TRBV11-2, the J gene TRBJ2-7; D perhaps matches TRBD1 (5 bases). CDR1 is SGHAT, CDR2 FQNNGV, per germline. V gave up 5 bases and J gave up 3 bases, with 17 bases separating them. The CDR3 has 15 amino acids. As DNA, the CDR3 is TGTGCCAGCAGCCCAGGGCTACACCCAGGCTACGAGCAGTACTTC. It translates to CASSPGLHPGYEQYF.

The chain is built from TRBV5-4 and TRBJ2-2; D unclear. V was pared by 0 bases and J by 0 bases, with 12 bases between. Germline CDR1 SGHNT, CDR2 YYREEE (reference sequence). This CDR3 is built from 17 residues. CDR3 sequence reads: CASSLGSRLANTGELFF. CDR3 in DNA: TGTGCCAGCAGCTTGGGGTCGAGGCTAGCGAACACCGGGGAGCTGTTTTTT.

This clone was seen only once. This chain links TRBV6-1 with TRBJ2-2; 10 bases agree with TRBD2. The CDR3 contains 18 residues. Looked up from germline, CDR1 is MNHNS and CDR2 is SASEGT. V dropped 4 bases and J dropped 2; count of bases not matched to a gene: 10. DNA of the CDR3: TGTGCCAGCAGTGCTATCGCTAGCGGGAGCGCTAACACCGGGGAGCTGTTTTTT. It yields the protein CASSAIASGSANTGELFF.

V is TRBV30 and J is TRBJ1-5, with D possibly matching TRBD1 (6 bases). The CDR3 loop spans 15 amino acids. Germline assignment: CDR1 GTSNPN and CDR2 SVGIG (reference sequence). V was cut by 4 bases and J by 7 bases, with 20 bases left in between. The CDR3 sequence: CAWTTRTARGQPQHF. The CDR3 DNA follows: TGTGCCTGGACAACTCGGACAGCCAGAGGCCAGCCCCAGCATTTT.

This clone showed up just a few times. The V gene is TRBV30, the J gene TRBJ1-4; maybe TRBD1 (6 bases). Deletions cut 3 bases from V and 3 bases from J, with 11 bases between. The CDR3 spans 14 residues. CDR1 and CDR2 from the germline V gene are GTSNPN and SVGIG (reference sequence). The CDR3 spells CAWSSGQPNEKLFF. DNA of the CDR3: TGTGCCTGGAGCTCCGGACAGCCTAATGAAAAACTGTTTTTT.